Only a few counts were recorded for the clone carrying this T cell receptor (beta chain). Its antigen is undetermined. Clones were sequenced by immunoSEQ multiplex PCR, and TCRdb holds only the in-frame ones, with some missing. The data show around 700,000 clones, roughly 70% seen once. The V and J ends lost 1 base and 7 bases respectively, with 14 bases between them. The CDR3 is made up of 15 amino acids. CDR1 is SGHAT, CDR2 FQNNGV, per germline. The sample is drawn from a study of shared clonotypes between healthy human individuals. Study-level results: The authors sampled blood alone, and tissue repertoires likely differ. Larger richness was generally estimated for naive than memory subsets.

Sequenced material: memory CD4+ T cells sorted from blood. Subset of the sample: CD45RA-negative fraction. The TCR comes from a woman aged 25 to 39 in good health. The chain uses TRBV11-2 and TRBJ2-1, with D possibly TRBD1 on 5 matching bases. The CDR3 loop is CASSLAPGLGNEQFF. CDR3 in DNA: TGTGCCAGCAGCTTAGCTCCAGGGCTGGGGAATGAGCAGTTCTTC.